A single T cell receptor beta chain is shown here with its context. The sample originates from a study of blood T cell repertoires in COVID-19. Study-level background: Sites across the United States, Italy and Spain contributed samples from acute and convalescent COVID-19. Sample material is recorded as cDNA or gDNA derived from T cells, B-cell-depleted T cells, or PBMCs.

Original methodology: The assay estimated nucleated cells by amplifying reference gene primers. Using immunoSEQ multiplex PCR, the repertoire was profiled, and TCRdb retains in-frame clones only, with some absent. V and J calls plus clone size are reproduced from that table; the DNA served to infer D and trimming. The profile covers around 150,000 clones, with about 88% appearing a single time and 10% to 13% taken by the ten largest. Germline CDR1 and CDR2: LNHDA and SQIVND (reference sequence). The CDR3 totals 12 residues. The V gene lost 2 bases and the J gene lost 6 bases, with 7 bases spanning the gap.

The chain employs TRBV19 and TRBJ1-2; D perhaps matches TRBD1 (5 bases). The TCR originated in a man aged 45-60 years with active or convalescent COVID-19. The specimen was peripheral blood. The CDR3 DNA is TGTGCCAGTAGTATAAGACAGAATGGCTACACCTTC. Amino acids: CASSIRQNGYTF.